This T cell receptor (beta chain) was obtained from a study of blood T cell repertoires in COVID-19. About the study: Donors in the United States, Italy and Spain gave samples during acute or convalescent COVID-19. Nucleic acid was either cDNA or gDNA, and it came from T cells, B-cell-depleted T cells, or PBMCs.

Measured with immunoSEQ multiplex PCR; TCRdb has only the in-frame clones, and not every one. In the table there are more than 95,000 clones, around four fifths of which are singletons. Germline CDR1 reads SGHTA; CDR2 reads FQGNSA. Trimming took 5 bases from V and 5 from J; bases not matched to a gene: 5. The CDR3 consists of 13 residues. The V and J genes are TRBV7-2 and TRBJ2-5; TRBD1 matches 7 bases. Sample: peripheral blood. The source of this sequence is a man aged 65 to 79 with active or convalescent COVID-19. In DNA form, the CDR3 reads TGTGCCAGCAGCACGACAGGGTGGGAGACCCAGTACTTC. This translates into CASSTTGWETQYF.